These 5 T cell receptor beta chains were sequenced from one sample in a study of T cells in Graves' hyperthyroidism and ophthalmopathy. There were TCR beta CDR3 regions amplified from RNA transcripts. Carried out on the TCR CDR3, a first-round RT-PCR used the HTBI primer set. TCRdb passed the multiplex PCR reads through MiXCR, listing each CDR3 protein once. The sample consists of more than 500,000 distinct CDR3 sequences, roughly 14% of them appearing once. The sequenced sample was blood. These receptors originate from a woman in her thirties or forties with Graves' ophthalmopathy.

This clonotype was recorded many times. The chain couples TRBV5-6 to TRBJ1-1; perhaps TRBD1 as D (5 bases). This CDR3 has 12 amino acids. The V gene lost 6 bases and the J gene lost 8 bases, with 14 bases spanning the gap. CDR1 is SGHDT, CDR2 YYEEEE, per germline. CDR3 sequence (DNA): TGTGCCAGCAACCAGGGTTCTCGGGAAGCTTTCTTT. The encoded protein is CASNQGSREAFF.

At least ten counts were recorded for this clonotype. The V gene is TRBV7-3, the J gene TRBJ1-1; a possible D gene is TRBD1 (5 bases). Germline CDR1 and CDR2: SGHTA and FQGTGA. The CDR3 length is 13 residues. V was trimmed by 4 bases and J by 3 bases, leaving 9 bases between them. The CDR3, as DNA: TGTGCCAGCAGCTCAGGAGGGGACACTGAAGCTTTCTTT. It specifies CASSSGGDTEAFF.

This clonotype was seen a handful of times. The J gene is TRBJ2-2, the V gene TRBV11-1; 16 bases are a match to TRBD2. This CDR3 has 19 amino acids. Germline CDR1 is SGHAT and CDR2 is FQDESV (reference sequence). The junction had 10 bases not matched to a gene; V was cut back by 5 bases and J by 4 bases. The CDR3 spells CASSPAGTSGRARTGELFF. In nucleotides, the CDR3 is TGTGCCAGCAGCCCAGCTGGGACTAGCGGGAGGGCGCGCACCGGGGAGCTGTTTTTT.

There are many counts of this clonotype. The CDR3 sequence is CASRTQQGLSRFF. In DNA, the CDR3 is TGTGCCAGCAGAACACAACAGGGTCTGTCGCGGTTCTTT. The rearrangement links TRBV28 to TRBJ1-1, with D perhaps TRBD1 (6 bases). CDR1 and CDR2 from the germline V gene are MDHEN and SYDVKM. This CDR3 has 13 amino acids. V was cut by 6 bases and J by 14 bases, with 22 bases left in between.

The V gene is TRBV6-5, the J gene TRBJ2-5; TRBD1 is a possible D gene (6 bases). This CDR3 comprises 15 residues. V lost 3 bases and J lost 2, with 13 bases in between. Germline CDR1 and CDR2: MNHEY and SVGAGI. CDR3 loop: CASSYGTGRQETQYF. Here the CDR3 DNA reads TGTGCCAGCAGTTATGGTACAGGGAGACAAGAGACCCAGTACTTC.